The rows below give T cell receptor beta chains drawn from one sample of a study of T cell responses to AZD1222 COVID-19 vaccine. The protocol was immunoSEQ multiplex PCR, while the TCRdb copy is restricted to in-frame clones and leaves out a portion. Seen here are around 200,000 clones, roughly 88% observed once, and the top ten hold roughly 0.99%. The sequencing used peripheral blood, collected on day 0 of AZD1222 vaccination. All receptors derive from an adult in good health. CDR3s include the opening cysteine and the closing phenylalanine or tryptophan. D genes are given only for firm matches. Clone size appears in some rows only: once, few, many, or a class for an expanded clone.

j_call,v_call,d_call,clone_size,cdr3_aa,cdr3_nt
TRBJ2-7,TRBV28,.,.,CASTLRGRIVYEQYF,TGTGCCAGCACCCTCCGGGGACGGATCGTCTACGAGCAGTACTTC
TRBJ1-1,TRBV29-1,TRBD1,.,CSVGGPGGNTEAFF,TGCAGCGTTGGAGGGCCAGGGGGGAACACTGAAGCTTTCTTT
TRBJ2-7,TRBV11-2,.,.,CASSDWDAPYEQYF,TGTGCCAGCAGCGACTGGGACGCTCCCTACGAGCAGTACTTC
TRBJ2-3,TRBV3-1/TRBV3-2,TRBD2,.,CASSQDFAGGPSDTQYF,TGTGCCAGCAGCCAAGATTTCGCGGGGGGGCCCTCAGATACGCAGTATTTT
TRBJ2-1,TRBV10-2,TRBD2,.,CASATSGQYNEQFF,TGCGCCAGTGCGACTAGCGGGCAGTACAATGAGCAGTTCTTC
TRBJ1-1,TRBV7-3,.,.,CASSLSGGATEAFF,TGTGCCAGCAGCTTAAGCGGGGGAGCCACTGAAGCTTTCTTT
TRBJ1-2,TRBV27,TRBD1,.,CASSLGAGTGFTF,TGTGCCAGCAGTTTGGGCGCCGGGACAGGGTTTACCTTC
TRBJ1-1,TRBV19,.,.,CASSLASGTEAFF,TGTGCCAGTAGCCTCGCGTCCGGCACTGAAGCTTTCTTT
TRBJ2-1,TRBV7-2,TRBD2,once,CASSLDIAGATPYNEQFF,TGTGCCAGCAGCTTAGATATAGCGGGGGCCACTCCCTACAATGAGCAGTTCTTC
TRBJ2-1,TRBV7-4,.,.,CASSLGGDTREQFF,TGTGCCAGCAGCTTAGGCGGGGATACAAGAGAGCAGTTCTTC
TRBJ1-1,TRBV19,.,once,CASSIVGRTNTEAFF,TGTGCCAGTAGTATAGTGGGCCGCACGAACACTGAAGCTTTCTTT
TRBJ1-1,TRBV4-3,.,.,CASSQDVGGVAFF,TGCGCCAGCAGCCAAGACGTCGGGGGTGTAGCTTTCTTT
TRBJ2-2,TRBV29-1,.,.,CSVTPEAGELFF,TGCAGCGTGACGCCCGAGGCCGGGGAGCTGTTTTTT
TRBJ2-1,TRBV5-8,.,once,CASSLWGTSNYNEQFF,TGTGCCAGCAGCTTGTGGGGGACATCCAACTACAATGAGCAGTTCTTC
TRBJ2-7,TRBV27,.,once,CASSFGSTYEQYF,TGTGCCAGCAGTTTTGGCAGCACTTACGAGCAGTACTTC
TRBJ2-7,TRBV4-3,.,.,CASSQESGGLYEQYF,TGCGCCAGCAGCCAAGAGTCAGGGGGGCTATACGAGCAGTACTTC
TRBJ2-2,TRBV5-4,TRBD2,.,CASSLWLAGGTGELFF,TGTGCCAGCAGCTTGTGGCTAGCGGGAGGGACCGGGGAGCTGTTTTTT
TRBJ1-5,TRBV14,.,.,CASSQAGGGQPQHF,TGTGCCAGCAGCCAAGCCGGGGGGGGTCAGCCCCAGCATTTT
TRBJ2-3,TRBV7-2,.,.,CASSTMDWGPKDTQYF,TGTGCCAGCAGCACGATGGACTGGGGCCCGAAAGATACGCAGTATTTT
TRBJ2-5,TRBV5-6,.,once,CASSTLGSETQYF,TGTGCCAGCAGCACCCTGGGGTCAGAGACCCAGTACTTC
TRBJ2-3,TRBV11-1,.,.,CASSFRVGDTQYF,TGTGCCAGCAGCTTCCGGGTGGGAGATACGCAGTATTTT
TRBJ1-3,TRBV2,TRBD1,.,CASAYSRDSRNTIYF,TGTGCCAGCGCATATAGCCGGGACAGCAGAAACACCATATATTTT
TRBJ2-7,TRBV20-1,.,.,CSASEVQRISYEQYF,TGCAGTGCTAGTGAAGTCCAGCGGATCTCCTACGAGCAGTACTTC
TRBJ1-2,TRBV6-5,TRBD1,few,CASTSGRGRDGYTF,TGTGCCAGCACTTCGGGCAGGGGGCGGGATGGCTACACCTTC
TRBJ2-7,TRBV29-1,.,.,CSVGGLGDNYEQYF,TGCAGCGTTGGTGGGTTAGGGGACAACTACGAGCAGTACTTC